What follows are 32 T cell receptor beta chains derived from one specimen sequenced in a study of shared clonotypes between healthy human individuals. TCRdb's table, derived via immunoSEQ multiplex PCR, lists solely in-frame clones and lacks some. Of some 530,000 clones listed, over 75% are singletons. The source material was PBMCs. The receptor source for this set is a woman in her thirties or forties in good health. Some clones in this sample may be carry-over from other donors' samples.

The chain carries TRBV2 and TRBJ2-1, with D possibly being TRBD1 (5 bases). CDR3 length equals 11 residues. Germline CDR1 reads SNHLY; CDR2 reads FYNNEI. V was pared by 4 bases and J by 7 bases, with 5 bases between. CDR3: CASSGQNEQFF. Here the CDR3 DNA reads TGTGCCAGCAGTGGACAGAATGAGCAGTTCTTC.

In its sample, this clone was seen once. The chain joins TRBV14 to TRBJ2-7; D gene uncertain. CDR1 SGHDN and CDR2 FVKESK come from the germline V gene. V was cut by 2 bases and J by 7 bases, with 6 bases left in between. The CDR3 length is 11 residues. CDR3 loop: CASSQLGEQYF. Written as DNA, the CDR3 is TGTGCCAGCAGCCAACTGGGGGAGCAGTACTTC.

Points on this clone: This likely traces to a read error, being one base from a far larger clone. The sample contains more than one DNA sequence encoding this CDR3. J is TRBJ2-1 and V is TRBV29-1; D may be TRBD2 (5 bases). Trimming pared 5 bases from V and 9 bases from J, leaving 23 bases between. There are 15 residues in the CDR3. The germline CDR1 and CDR2 sequences are SQVTM and ANQGSEA. CDR3 bases: TGCAGCGTTTCCCGTAGGGCGGAGGCCTACGGTGAGCAGTTCTTC. This codes for CSVSRRAEAYGEQFF.

J is TRBJ2-3 and V is TRBV5-4, with 7 nucleotides matching TRBD2. Unmatched junction bases numbered 4, after V lost 0 bases and J lost 0 bases. The CDR3 totals 16 residues. The V gene's germline CDR1 is SGHNT and CDR2 YYREEE (reference sequence). In DNA, the CDR3 is TGTGCCAGCAGCTTGGCCTGGGGAGGGAGCACAGATACGCAGTATTTT. This encodes CASSLAWGGSTDTQYF.

Turning to this clone: This probably arose from a read error, given a far larger clone one base away. The V and J genes are TRBV6-5 and TRBJ1-5, with D possibly TRBD1 on 6 matching bases. The CDR3 is 16 residues long. Per the germline V gene, CDR1 is MNHEY and CDR2 is SVGAGI. CDR3 in DNA: TGTGCCAGCGGTTACCGACAGGTCCGATTGGGGCAGCCCCAGCATTTT. Translating it yields CASGYRQVRLGQPQHF.

This clone has a handful of counts. The chain employs TRBV19 and TRBJ1-5, with D hard to call. CDR1 LNHDA and CDR2 SQIVND come from the germline V gene (reference sequence). CDR3 size: 12 residues. Deletions cut 4 bases from V and 3 bases from J, with 4 bases between. CDR3 DNA sequence: TGTGCCAGTAGTAAACCCAATCAGCCCCAGCATTTT. This sequence encodes CASSKPNQPQHF.

In the case of this clone: Possible read error: a much larger clone is one base away. The V call is TRBV29-1, the J call TRBJ2-7; D remains unclear. The CDR3 extends over 12 amino acids. Germline V gene data show CDR1 as SQVTM and CDR2 as ANQGSEA. V dropped 0 bases and J dropped 2 bases, with 5 bases sitting between them. The CDR3 reads CSVEDSTYEQYF. The DNA for the CDR3 is TGCAGCGTTGAAGATAGCACCTACGAGCAGTACTTC.

CDR3: CASSPLAGGLSGELFF. CDR3 coding DNA: TGTGCCAGCAGCCCCCTCGCGGGAGGTCTTTCCGGGGAGCTGTTTTTT. The chain is built from TRBV7-3 and TRBJ2-2; the match to TRBD2 covers 8 bases. The CDR3 is 16 residues long. J was trimmed by 6 bases and V by 5 bases; bases with no gene match: 11. In germline, CDR1 is SGHTA, CDR2 FQGTGA.

Remarks on this clone: Only one base separates this from a far larger clonotype, so it likely reflects a read error. The same CDR3 arises from other DNA sequences in this sample as well. V gene TRBV5-1 combines with J gene TRBJ2-5, with D uncertain. This CDR3 is built from 14 residues. Germline V lookup: CDR1 SGHRS, CDR2 YFSETQ. Between the trimmed V and J ends, which lost 2 bases and 1 base, there was a span of 9 bases. The chain's CDR3 is CASSLGVGQETQYF. CDR3 bases: TGCGCCAGCAGCTTAGGAGTCGGCCAAGAGACCCAGTACTTC.

The rearrangement uses TRBV4-2 and TRBJ2-7; perhaps TRBD1 as D (5 bases). CDR1 is LGHNA, CDR2 YNFKEQ, per germline. The CDR3 is 15 amino acids. With 0 bases removed from V and 0 bases from J, the gap between germline ends came to 9 bases. The CDR3 nucleotides are TGTGCCAGCAGCCAAGAAGGTACAGGCTCCTACGAGCAGTACTTC. This gives the protein CASSQEGTGSYEQYF.

The chain recombines TRBV4-1 with TRBJ2-3; 8 nucleotides align to TRBD2. Unmatched junction bases numbered 8, after V lost 1 base and J lost 2 bases. The CDR3 consists of 17 residues. Germline V gives CDR1 MGHRA, CDR2 YSYEKL. CDR3 in amino acids: CASSQGVVLAATDTQYF. The CDR3 DNA is TGCGCCAGCAGCCAAGGGGTGGTACTAGCGGCCACAGATACGCAGTATTTT.

In the case of this clone: With a far larger clone one base away, a read error is the likely cause. This chain uses TRBV4-1 with TRBJ2-1; D call uncertain. The V end lost 5 bases, the J end lost 4 bases, and 9 bases lay between the germline ends. Looked up from germline, CDR1 is MGHRA and CDR2 is YSYEKL. The CDR3 extends over 13 amino acids. CDR3 amino acids: CASSDGLYNEQFF. The CDR3 DNA reads as TGCGCCAGCAGCGATGGCCTTTACAATGAGCAGTTCTTC.

This clone was observed many times. Other DNA sequences within the sample encode an identical CDR3. The J gene is TRBJ1-2, the V gene TRBV2; D is unresolved. In germline, CDR1 is SNHLY, CDR2 FYNNEI. Trimming cost V 5 bases and J 4 bases, with 14 bases left between them. CDR3 length equals 14 residues. CDR3 region: CASSLTDLGYGYTF. In DNA, the CDR3 is TGTGCCAGCAGTCTCACGGACCTTGGCTATGGCTACACCTTC.

The gene calls are TRBV4-1 and TRBJ2-3; D is uncertain. CDR1 is MGHRA, CDR2 YSYEKL, per germline. The CDR3 is 13 amino acids. The ends were cut back, 2 bases at V and 3 bases at J, with 6 bases in the middle. CDR3 sequence: CASSQHRTDTQYF. CDR3 sequence (DNA): TGCGCCAGCAGCCAACACCGGACAGATACGCAGTATTTT.

This clone was seen a handful of times. A far bigger clonotype differs at one base, so this is likely a read error. The chain has TRBV10-2 and TRBJ1-1, with 7 bases fitting TRBD1. CDR1 and CDR2 (germline): WSHSY, SAAADI. CDR3 length: 13 amino acids. Here the CDR3 DNA reads TGCGCCAGCAGTCCGACAGGGAACACTGAAGCTTTATTT. Protein sequence: CASSPTGNTEALF.

The chain has TRBV28 and TRBJ2-5; D may be TRBD2 (6 bases). Trimming cost V 8 bases and J 0 bases, with 13 bases left between them. Germline V gives CDR1 MDHEN, CDR2 SYDVKM. This CDR3 contains 14 residues. For the CDR3, the DNA is TGTGCCAGCGCCGGGGGAGTATACCAAGAGACCCAGTACTTC. Translation gives CASAGGVYQETQYF.

J is TRBJ2-2 and V is TRBV11-2; 10 nucleotides align to TRBD2. Trimming at V came to 3 bases and at J to 4 bases, leaving 8 bases not matched to a gene. The CDR3 is 17 amino acids. Germline CDR1 reads SGHAT; CDR2 reads FQNNGV. This chain's CDR3 is CASSFTLAGAGTGELFF. In DNA, the CDR3 is TGTGCCAGCAGCTTTACCCTAGCGGGAGCCGGCACCGGGGAGCTGTTTTTT.

The chain is built from TRBV28 and TRBJ2-1; D gene unclear. V was cut by 5 bases and J by 0 bases, with 11 bases left in between. The CDR3 sequence is 15 residues long. The V gene's germline CDR1 is MDHEN and CDR2 SYDVKM. The CDR3 DNA is TGTGCCAGCAGTAAGACTCCAAGCTCCTACAATGAGCAGTTCTTC. It yields the protein CASSKTPSSYNEQFF.

The chain couples TRBV28 to TRBJ1-4, with 7 bases identical to TRBD1. The CDR3 runs 14 residues. Germline CDR1 and CDR2: MDHEN and SYDVKM. V was pared by 7 bases and J by 8 bases, with 10 bases of the junction left unmatched. The CDR3 nucleotides read TGTGCCAGCAACGTCCAGGGGGTACTGGAAAAACTGTTTTTT. Its protein product is CASNVQGVLEKLFF.

The chain recombines TRBV27 with TRBJ1-1, with D unclear. The germline V gene encodes CDR1 MNHEY and CDR2 SMNVEV (reference sequence). This CDR3 is 15 amino acids long. V was pared by 6 bases and J by 4 bases, with 18 bases between. The chain's CDR3 is CASRRREGEGTEAFF. For the CDR3, the DNA is TGTGCCAGCAGGAGGAGGGAAGGAGAGGGCACTGAAGCTTTCTTT.

On this clone: Since a far larger clone is one base different, this is likely a read error. CDR3 DNA: TGTGCCTGGAGTGCCCTCGGGGGACAGGTGGCGAGTCAGCCCCAGCATTTT. Protein: CAWSALGGQVASQPQHF. The chain links TRBV30 to TRBJ1-5; 8 bases map to TRBD1. This CDR3 has 17 amino acids. Germline trimming cut 1 base from V and 6 bases from J; bases unmatched to any gene: 14. Germline V gene data show CDR1 as GTSNPN and CDR2 as SVGIG (reference sequence).

The CDR3 loop is CASSVDGTGIGYTF. For the CDR3, the DNA is TGTGCCAGCAGCGTAGATGGGACAGGGATCGGCTACACCTTC. The chain uses TRBV9 and TRBJ1-2; 9 bases align to TRBD1. The CDR3 sequence is 14 residues long. In germline, CDR1 is SGDLS, CDR2 YYNGEE. The V segment lost 0 bases and the J segment 8 bases; nucleotides outside the gene matches: 5.

To note about this clone: A far larger clone is only one base removed, so a read error is likely. The rearrangement uses TRBV28 and TRBJ2-7; D possibly uses TRBD1 or TRBD2 (5 bases each). This CDR3 has 13 residues. The germline V and J ends were trimmed by 8 bases and 7 bases, with 18 bases remaining between them. Germline-derived CDR1 and CDR2 are MDHEN and SYDVKM. The CDR3 loop is CASQTRVGEEQYF. The CDR3 DNA follows: TGTGCCAGCCAGACGCGGGTAGGGGAAGAGCAGTACTTC.

The CDR3 spells CASSQTGNTDTQYF. The CDR3, as DNA: TGCGCCAGCAGCCAAACGGGAAACACAGATACGCAGTATTTT. This chain uses TRBV4-1 with TRBJ2-3; D might be TRBD2 (5 bases). CDR3 length: 14 amino acids. Germline lookup yields CDR1 MGHRA and CDR2 YSYEKL. Trimming stripped 2 bases from V and 2 bases from J, with 8 bases between.

The chain links TRBV7-3 to TRBJ2-1; no firm D call. Germline CDR1 is SGHTA and CDR2 is FQGTGA. Trimming pared 2 bases from V and 6 bases from J, leaving 14 bases between. The CDR3 runs to 15 residues. Here the CDR3 DNA reads TGTGCCAGCAGCTTAGCGGCAGGAGTCTTCAATGAGCAGTTCTTC. Its protein product is CASSLAAGVFNEQFF.

Notes on this clone: This CDR3 is also generated by other DNA sequences in the sample. This sequence joins TRBV19 and TRBJ1-1; weak D call: TRBD1 (6 bases). Trimming stripped 5 bases from V and 2 bases from J, with 9 bases between. The CDR3 spans 13 residues. Germline values: CDR1 LNHDA, CDR2 SQIVND (reference sequence). DNA of the CDR3: TGTGCCAGTAGTTACAGGGAAAACACTGAAGCTTTCTTT. It yields the protein CASSYRENTEAFF. The full variable domain, completed using reference TRBV19 and TRBJ1-1, is DGGITQSPKYLFRKEGQNVTLSCEQNLNHDAMYWYRQDPGQGLRLIYYSQIVNDFQKGDIAEGYSVSREKKESFPLTVTSAQKNPTAFYLCASSYRENTEAFFGQGTRLTVV.

Turning to this clone: Other DNA sequences in the same sample also yield this CDR3. The chain is built from TRBV20-1 and TRBJ2-7, with D maybe TRBD2 (5 bases). V shed 2 bases and J shed 4 bases, with 6 bases lying between them. The germline CDR1 and CDR2 sequences are DFQATT and SNEGSKA (reference sequence). This CDR3 region has 11 residues. CDR3 sequence (DNA): TGCAGTGCTAGATCGGGGTACGAGCAGTACTTC. The encoded protein is CSARSGYEQYF.

The rearrangement joins TRBV18 to TRBJ1-1; 9 bases align to TRBD1. The CDR3 runs to 15 residues. V lost 3 bases to trimming and J lost 1 base; unmatched junction nucleotides: 3. Germline lookup yields CDR1 KGHSH and CDR2 LQKENI. The CDR3 spells CASSPSTGGNTEAFF. CDR3 nucleotides: TGTGCCAGCTCACCTTCGACAGGGGGGAACACTGAAGCTTTCTTT.

The chain employs TRBV30 and TRBJ2-2; either TRBD1 or TRBD2 may supply D (5 bases each). The CDR3 totals 14 residues. Trimming removed 2 bases at V and 4 bases at J, with 11 bases between. From germline, CDR1 is GTSNPN and CDR2 SVGIG (reference sequence). DNA for the CDR3: TGTGCCTGGAGTACCGGGACGGGCACCGGGGAGCTGTTTTTT. It translates to CAWSTGTGTGELFF.

This chain joins TRBV28 and TRBJ1-5, with 7 bases lining up with TRBD1. V shed 6 bases, J shed 6 bases, and the junction held 8 bases outside the gene matches. CDR1 and CDR2 from the germline V gene are MDHEN and SYDVKM. This CDR3 comprises 14 residues. The CDR3 protein is CASRGQLISQPQHF. As DNA, the CDR3 is TGTGCCAGCAGGGGACAGTTGATAAGTCAGCCCCAGCATTTT.

This chain uses TRBV4-3 with TRBJ2-1, with 10 bases fitting TRBD1. After removal of 0 bases from V and 4 bases from J, the junction contained 6 bases not matched to a gene. Germline V CDR1 and CDR2: LGHNA, YSLEER. The CDR3 sequence is 17 residues long. The CDR3 spells CASSQEGAGQGYNEQFF. CDR3 sequence (DNA): TGCGCCAGCAGCCAAGAGGGGGCGGGACAGGGGTACAATGAGCAGTTCTTC.

The J gene is TRBJ2-6, the V gene TRBV7-2; 16 positions agree with TRBD2. The CDR3 is 19 amino acids. In germline, CDR1 is SGHTA, CDR2 FQGNSA. With 5 bases clipped from V and 0 bases from J, the junction kept 4 bases outside the gene matches. The CDR3: CASSTGLAGGSSGANVLTF. CDR3 nucleotides: TGTGCCAGCAGCACGGGACTAGCGGGAGGGAGCTCTGGGGCCAACGTCCTGACTTTC.